This T cell receptor (beta chain) is from a study of T cell responses to AZD1222 COVID-19 vaccine (dated by TCRdb to about 2021). Context from the whole study: A total of 230 to 250 trial participants underwent TCR sequencing, of whom 200 to 220 had received two doses of AZD1222 and about 25 had received two doses of the MenACWY control vaccine. Trial participants were enrolled by age into subgroups of 18-55, 56-69 and 70-plus years, and 148, 28 and 57 TCR-sequenced participants, respectively, were included in these subgroups.

The CDR3 regions of human TCRbeta chains were analyzed by immunosequencing. As for how the authors treated the data: Repertoire TCRs were matched against a reference library of SARS-CoV-2-specific TCRs generated with the MIRA antigen-specificity platform. Breadth was defined as the fraction of unique TCRs that were SARS-CoV-2-associated, and depth was defined as the fraction of total T cells that were SARS-CoV-2-associated. Using the MIRA data, each spike-specific TCR was mapped to the spike region that the TCR reacts to and placed in a CD4 or CD8 class. Log10-transformed breadth and depth values were compared by one-way ANOVA with Sidak's multiple comparisons tests. TCRdb obtained this table from immuneACCESS and retained in-frame rearrangements with V and J assigned. These tables miss some clones; where compared with another copy, unresolved V genes account for less than half of the shortfall, and the remainder is unexplained. V, J and clone size are those of that table, while D and trimming were read from the DNA. The sample table holds 150,000 to 200,000 clones, of which roughly nine tenths were seen once. The top ten hold approximately 1.1% of the sample.

With respect to this clone: The antigen it recognizes is unknown. Base qualities are missing; no much larger clone stands one base away.

Beyond this particular receptor, the publication reports: After two AZD1222 doses, spike-specific TCR breadth and depth were significantly higher than at day 0 and than in MenACWY recipients. CD4 TCRs associated with the vaccine covered the entire spike protein, and the dominant responses were in regions 160-218 and 743-854. Nearly half of unique spike-specific TCRs reportedly recognized epitopes outside regions mutated in the B.1.351 and B.1.1.7 variants. Conclusions about previously exposed vaccinees are limited, since just a handful of AZD1222 recipients were seropositive for SARS-CoV-2 at baseline. In the small 56-69-year group, the increase in depth fell short of significance, most likely because of low power. Because no day 14 peak-response samples were available, the repertoires could be characterized only after the peak T cell response. Most participants were white British and females outnumbered males, and the authors suggested that clonal diversity may have been underestimated.

For CDR1 and CDR2, the germline V gene (reference sequence) lists LGHDT and YNNKEL. The cysteine opens and the phenylalanine closes a CDR3 of 16 amino acids. This entry keeps only the CDR3 DNA: 48 bases, framed from base 1. V sheds 7 bases and J sheds 5 bases, leaving 21 bases between their ends. The label giving this sample's time point can be read as: about 28 days (+/-7) after the second vaccine dose. AZD1222 recipients given second doses at about 4 weeks or at about 12 weeks were pooled, since spike-specific TCR depth and breadth were not found to differ between the two schedules. Samples from vaccinated people were obtained from the UK trials COV001 and COV002, which included a single-blind randomized controlled phase 2/3 trial of AZD1222 (ChAdOx1 nCoV-19) in healthy adults. Trial participant PBMC samples were collected at day 0 and day 28 after the second dose for TCRbeta chain sequencing.

Sequenced here: peripheral blood, sampled 28 days after the second AZD1222 dose. The rearrangement joined TRBV3-1 (or the pseudogene TRBV3-2) to TRBJ2-1, and possibly TRBD1, on 6 matching bases. The TCR was taken from an adult who received the AZD1222 COVID-19 vaccine. This receptor carries the CDR3 CASNAYTGSVNNEQFF. The nucleotide sequence reads as follows: TGTGCCAGCAACGCATATACAGGGAGCGTCAACAATGAGCAGTTCTTC.